This T cell receptor (beta chain) was found in a study of CD8 T cells in Susac syndrome. TEMRA cells were FACS-enriched, while CD8+ and CD4+ T cells were negatively isolated. CDR3 length equals 19 residues. J gave up 0 bases and V 4 bases, and 9 bases lay outside the gene matches. CDR1 and CDR2 from the germline V gene are LGHDT and YNNKEL (reference sequence). Random hexamers were used to reverse transcribe an amount of about 0.45 to 1 ug RNA. TCRdb redid the calling of the immunoSEQ multiplex PCR reads with MiXCR, one entry per CDR3 protein. The repertoire includes a few hundred thousand distinct CDR3 sequences, 95% of them detected once, and 0.095% sits in the top ten.

The rearrangement links TRBV3-1 to TRBJ2-5; 15 bases match TRBD2. The sequence was obtained from a human donor with multiple sclerosis. Sequencing used CD4+ T cells from PBMCs. CDR3 in DNA: TGTGCCAGCAGCCCTCGGACCGGACTAGCGGGGGGGAACCAAGAGACCCAGTACTTC. Its protein product is CASSPRTGLAGGNQETQYF.